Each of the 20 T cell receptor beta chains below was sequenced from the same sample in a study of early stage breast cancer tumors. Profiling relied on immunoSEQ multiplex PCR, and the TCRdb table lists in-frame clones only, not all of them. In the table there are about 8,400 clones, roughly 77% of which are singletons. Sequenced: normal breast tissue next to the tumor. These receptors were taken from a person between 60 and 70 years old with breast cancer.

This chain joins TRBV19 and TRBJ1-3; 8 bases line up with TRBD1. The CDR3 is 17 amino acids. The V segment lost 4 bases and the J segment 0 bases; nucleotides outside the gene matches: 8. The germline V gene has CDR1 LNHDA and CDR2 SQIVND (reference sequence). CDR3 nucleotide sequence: TGTGCCAGTAGTACCGGGACAGGTAGTCGCTCTGGAAACACCATATATTTT. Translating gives CASSTGTGSRSGNTIYF. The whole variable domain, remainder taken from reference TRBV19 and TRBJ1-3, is DGGITQSPKYLFRKEGQNVTLSCEQNLNHDAMYWYRQDPGQGLRLIYYSQIVNDFQKGDIAEGYSVSREKKESFPLTVTSAQKNPTAFYLCASSTGTGSRSGNTIYFGEGSWLTVV.

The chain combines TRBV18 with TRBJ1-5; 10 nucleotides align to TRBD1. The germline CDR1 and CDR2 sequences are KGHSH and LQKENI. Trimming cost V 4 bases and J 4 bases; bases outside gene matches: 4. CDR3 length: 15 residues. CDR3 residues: CASSRGTGENQPQHF. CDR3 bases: TGTGCCAGCTCACGTGGGACAGGGGAGAATCAGCCCCAGCATTTT.

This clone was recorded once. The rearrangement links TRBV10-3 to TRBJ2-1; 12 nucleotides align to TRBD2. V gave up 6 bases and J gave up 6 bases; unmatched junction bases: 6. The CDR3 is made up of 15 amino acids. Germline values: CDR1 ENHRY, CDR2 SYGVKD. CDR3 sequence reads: CAIRQTSGRSNEQFF. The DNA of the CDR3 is TGTGCCATCAGGCAGACTAGCGGGAGAAGCAATGAGCAGTTCTTC.

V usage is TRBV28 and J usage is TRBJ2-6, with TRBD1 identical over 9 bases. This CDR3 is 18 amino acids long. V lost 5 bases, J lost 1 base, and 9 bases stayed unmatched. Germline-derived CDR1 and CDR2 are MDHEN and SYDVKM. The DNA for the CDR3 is TGTGCCAGCAGTAGACAGGGGGTTATACCTTCTGGGGCCAACGTCCTGACTTTC. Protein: CASSRQGVIPSGANVLTF.

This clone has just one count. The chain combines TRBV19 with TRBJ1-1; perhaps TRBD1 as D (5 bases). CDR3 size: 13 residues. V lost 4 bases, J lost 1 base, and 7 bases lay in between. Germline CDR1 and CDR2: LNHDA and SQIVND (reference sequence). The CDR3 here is CASSTGTNTEAFF. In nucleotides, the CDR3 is TGTGCCAGTAGTACAGGGACGAACACTGAAGCTTTCTTT.

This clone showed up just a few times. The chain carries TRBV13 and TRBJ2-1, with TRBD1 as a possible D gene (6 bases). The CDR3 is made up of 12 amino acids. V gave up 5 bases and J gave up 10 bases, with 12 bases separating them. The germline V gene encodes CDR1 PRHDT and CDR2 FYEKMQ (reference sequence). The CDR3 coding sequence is TGTGCCAGCAGCCTGACAGGAAAAGAGCAGTTCTTC. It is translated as CASSLTGKEQFF.

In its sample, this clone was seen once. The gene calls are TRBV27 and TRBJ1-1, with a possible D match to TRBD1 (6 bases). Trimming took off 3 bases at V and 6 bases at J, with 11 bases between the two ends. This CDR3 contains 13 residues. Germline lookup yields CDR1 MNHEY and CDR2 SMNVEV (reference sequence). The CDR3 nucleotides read TGTGCCAGCAGTTTCCTGGGGGGCCCTGAAGCTTTCTTT. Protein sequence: CASSFLGGPEAFF.

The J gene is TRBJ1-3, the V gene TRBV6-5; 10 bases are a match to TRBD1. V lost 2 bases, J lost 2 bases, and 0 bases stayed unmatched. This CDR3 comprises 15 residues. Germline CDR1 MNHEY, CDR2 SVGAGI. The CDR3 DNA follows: TGTGCCAGCAGTTACGACAGGGGGCCTGGAAACACCATATATTTT. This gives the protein CASSYDRGPGNTIYF.

The CDR3 loop is CSATRVDGYTF. The CDR3 region has the DNA TGCAGTGCTACTAGGGTGGATGGCTACACCTTC. The rearrangement uses TRBV20-1 and TRBJ1-2; D call uncertain. Trimming removed 4 bases from V and 6 bases from J, with 9 bases in between. Germline CDR1 and CDR2: DFQATT and SNEGSKA (reference sequence). There are 11 residues in the CDR3.

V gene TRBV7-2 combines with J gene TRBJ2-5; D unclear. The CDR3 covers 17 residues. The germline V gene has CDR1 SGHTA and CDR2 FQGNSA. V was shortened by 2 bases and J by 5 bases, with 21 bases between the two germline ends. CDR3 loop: CASSLRGPSASTETQYF. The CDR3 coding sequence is TGTGCCAGCAGCTTACGTGGGCCCAGCGCCTCAACGGAGACCCAGTACTTC.

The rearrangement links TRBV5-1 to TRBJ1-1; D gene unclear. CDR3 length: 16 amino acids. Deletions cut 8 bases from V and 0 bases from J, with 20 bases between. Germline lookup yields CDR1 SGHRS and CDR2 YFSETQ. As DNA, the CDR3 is TGCGCCAGTTTACCGGGAGAGCACAGTGTGAACACTGAAGCTTTCTTT. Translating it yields CASLPGEHSVNTEAFF.

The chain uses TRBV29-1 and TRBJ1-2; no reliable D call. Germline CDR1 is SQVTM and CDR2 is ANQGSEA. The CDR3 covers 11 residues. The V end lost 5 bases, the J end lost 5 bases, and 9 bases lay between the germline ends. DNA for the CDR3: TGCAGCGTTCAGCCGGGGTATGGCTACACCTTC. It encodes CSVQPGYGYTF.

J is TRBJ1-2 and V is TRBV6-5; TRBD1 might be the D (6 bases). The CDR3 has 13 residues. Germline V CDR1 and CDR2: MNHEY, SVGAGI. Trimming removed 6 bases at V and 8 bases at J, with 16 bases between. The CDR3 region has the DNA TGTGCCAGCAGCGTTACAGGGATGGACGGCTACACCTTC. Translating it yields CASSVTGMDGYTF.

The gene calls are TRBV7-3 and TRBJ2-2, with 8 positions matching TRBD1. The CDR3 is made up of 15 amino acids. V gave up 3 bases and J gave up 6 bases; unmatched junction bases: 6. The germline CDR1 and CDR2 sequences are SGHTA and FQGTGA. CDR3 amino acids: CASSFSDRGPGELFF. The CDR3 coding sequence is TGTGCCAGCAGCTTCTCCGACAGGGGTCCCGGGGAGCTGTTTTTT.

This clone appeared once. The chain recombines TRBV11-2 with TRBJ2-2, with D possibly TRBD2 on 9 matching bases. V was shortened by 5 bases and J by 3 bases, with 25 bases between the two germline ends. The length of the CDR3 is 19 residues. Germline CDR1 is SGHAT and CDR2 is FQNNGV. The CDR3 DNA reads TGTGCCAGCAGCGGCAGCAGGGGGCGGGAGGGCCGGTACACCGGGGAGCTGTTTTTT. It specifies CASSGSRGREGRYTGELFF.

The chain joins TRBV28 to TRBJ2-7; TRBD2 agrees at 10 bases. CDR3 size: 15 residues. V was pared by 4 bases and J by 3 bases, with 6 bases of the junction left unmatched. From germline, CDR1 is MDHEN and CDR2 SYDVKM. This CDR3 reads CASSSLGLADYEQYF. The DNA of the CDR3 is TGTGCCAGCAGTTCCCTCGGACTAGCGGACTACGAGCAGTACTTC.

The CDR3 sequence is CASSGTSSNQPQHF. The CDR3 DNA follows: TGTGCCAGCTCCGGGACCTCTAGCAATCAGCCCCAGCATTTT. The chain joins TRBV7-9 to TRBJ1-5, with D maybe TRBD1 (5 bases). With 8 bases removed from V and 0 bases from J, the gap between germline ends came to 11 bases. Germline V CDR1 and CDR2: SEHNR, FQNEAQ (reference sequence). There are 14 residues in the CDR3.

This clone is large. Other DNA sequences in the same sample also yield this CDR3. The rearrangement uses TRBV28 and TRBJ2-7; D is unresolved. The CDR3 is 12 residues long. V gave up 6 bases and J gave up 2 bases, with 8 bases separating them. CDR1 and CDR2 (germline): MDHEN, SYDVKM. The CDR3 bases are TGTGCCAGCAGCCTTACTACCTACGAGCAGTACTTC. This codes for CASSLTTYEQYF.

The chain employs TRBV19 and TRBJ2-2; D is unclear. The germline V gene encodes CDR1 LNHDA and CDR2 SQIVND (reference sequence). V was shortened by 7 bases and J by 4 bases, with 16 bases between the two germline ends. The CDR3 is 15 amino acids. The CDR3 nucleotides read TGTGCCAGTATGCGAGGCGAGGTAATCACCGGGGAGCTGTTTTTT. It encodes CASMRGEVITGELFF.

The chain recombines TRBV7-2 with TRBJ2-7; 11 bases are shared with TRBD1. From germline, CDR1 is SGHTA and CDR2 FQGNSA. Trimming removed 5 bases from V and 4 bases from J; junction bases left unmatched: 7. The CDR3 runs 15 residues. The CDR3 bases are TGTGCCAGCAGCCCGGACAGGGGGCCTTATTACGAGCAGTACTTC. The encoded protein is CASSPDRGPYYEQYF.